The T cell receptor beta chain described here comes from a study of cytomegalovirus exposure and HLA in healthy donors. Germline loops: CDR1 SNHLY, CDR2 FYNNEI. The V end was cut by 8 bases, the J end by 5 bases, with 13 bases between. This CDR3 has 13 amino acids. Study-level results: Follow-up analysis found HLA locus-dependent TCR association rates, highest for DRB1 and lowest for HLA-C. Whilst most TCR sequences proved rare, a subset of public TCRs occurred across many donors. In vitro confirmation showed three CMV-associated chains to be CMV antigen specific.

Regarding this clone: No antigen is known for it.

With 60 Vbeta and 13 Jbeta primers, the PCR was carried out. The data were produced by immunoSEQ multiplex PCR, yet TCRdb's version contains in-frame clones alone and is incomplete. The table has approximately 68,000 clones, about 68% seen once. The chain carries TRBV2 and TRBJ1-5; weak D call: TRBD1 (6 bases). The sequence was obtained from a woman aged 30 to 39 in good health and CMV-seropositive. The specimen sequenced was PBMCs. The CDR3 is CASRGARDQPQHF. In DNA form, the CDR3 reads TGTGCCAGCCGGGGGGCTAGGGATCAGCCCCAGCATTTT.